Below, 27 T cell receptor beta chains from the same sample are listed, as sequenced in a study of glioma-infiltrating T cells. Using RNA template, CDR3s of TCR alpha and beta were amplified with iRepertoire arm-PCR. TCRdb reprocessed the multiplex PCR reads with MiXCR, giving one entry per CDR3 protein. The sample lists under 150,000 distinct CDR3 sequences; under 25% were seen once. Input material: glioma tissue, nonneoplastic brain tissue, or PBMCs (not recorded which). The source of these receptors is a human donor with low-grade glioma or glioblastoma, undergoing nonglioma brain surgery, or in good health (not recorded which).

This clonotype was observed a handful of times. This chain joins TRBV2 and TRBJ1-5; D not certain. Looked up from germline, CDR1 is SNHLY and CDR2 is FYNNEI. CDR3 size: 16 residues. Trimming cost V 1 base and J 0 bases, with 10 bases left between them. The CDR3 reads CASSEDRLYSNQPQHF. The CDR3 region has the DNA TGTGCCAGCAGTGAAGATAGGCTTTATAGCAATCAGCCCCAGCATTTT.

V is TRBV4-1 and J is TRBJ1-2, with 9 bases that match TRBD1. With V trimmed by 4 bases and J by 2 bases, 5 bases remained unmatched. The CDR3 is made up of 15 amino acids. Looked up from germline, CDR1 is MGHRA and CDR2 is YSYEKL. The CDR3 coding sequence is TGCGCCAGCAGCCTCGGGACAGGGATCAACTATGGCTACACCTTC. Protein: CASSLGTGINYGYTF.

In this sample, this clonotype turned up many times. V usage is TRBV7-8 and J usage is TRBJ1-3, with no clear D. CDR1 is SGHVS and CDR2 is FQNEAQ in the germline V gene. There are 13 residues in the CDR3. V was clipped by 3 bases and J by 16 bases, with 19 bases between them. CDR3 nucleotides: TGTGCCAGCAGCTTTACTACCCGGGAGAACGCCTATTTT. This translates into CASSFTTRENAYF. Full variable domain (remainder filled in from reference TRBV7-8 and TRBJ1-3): GAGVSQSPRYKVAKRGQDVALRCDPISGHVSLFWYQQALGQGPEFLTYFQNEAQLDKSGLPSDRFFAERPEGSVSTLKIQRTQQEDSAVYLCASSFTTRENAYFGEGSWLTVV.

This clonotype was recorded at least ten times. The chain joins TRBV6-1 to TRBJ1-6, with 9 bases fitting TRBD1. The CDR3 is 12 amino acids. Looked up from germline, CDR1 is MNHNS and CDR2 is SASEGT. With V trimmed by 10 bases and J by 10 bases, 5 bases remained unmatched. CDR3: CATVTGGSPLHF. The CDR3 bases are TGTGCCACCGTGACAGGGGGATCACCCCTCCACTTT.

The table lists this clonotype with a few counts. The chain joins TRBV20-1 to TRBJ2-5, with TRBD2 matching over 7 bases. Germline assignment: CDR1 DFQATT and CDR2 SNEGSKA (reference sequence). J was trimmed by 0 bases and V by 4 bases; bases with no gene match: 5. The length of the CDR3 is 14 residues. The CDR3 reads CSANWRGYQETQYF. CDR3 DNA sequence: TGCAGTGCTAATTGGCGGGGGTACCAAGAGACCCAGTACTTC.

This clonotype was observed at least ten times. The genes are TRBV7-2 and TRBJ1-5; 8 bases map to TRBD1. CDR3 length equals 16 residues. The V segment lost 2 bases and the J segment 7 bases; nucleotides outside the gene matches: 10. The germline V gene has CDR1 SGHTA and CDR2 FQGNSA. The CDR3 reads CASSLSQGARGQPQHF. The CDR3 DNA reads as TGTGCCAGCAGCTTATCCCAGGGGGCCCGCGGGCAGCCCCAGCATTTT. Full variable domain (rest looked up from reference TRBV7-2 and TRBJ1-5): GAGVSQSPSNKVTEKGKDVELRCDPISGHTALYWYRQSLGQGLEFLIYFQGNSAPDKSGLPSDRFSAERTGGSVSTLTIQRTQQEDSAVYLCASSLSQGARGQPQHFGDGTRLSIL.

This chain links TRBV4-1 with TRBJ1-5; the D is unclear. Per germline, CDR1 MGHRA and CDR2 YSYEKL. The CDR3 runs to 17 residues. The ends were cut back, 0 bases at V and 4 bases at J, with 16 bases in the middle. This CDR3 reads CASSQEPWSPSNQPQHF. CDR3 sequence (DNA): TGCGCCAGCAGCCAAGAGCCGTGGTCACCCTCTAATCAGCCCCAGCATTTT.

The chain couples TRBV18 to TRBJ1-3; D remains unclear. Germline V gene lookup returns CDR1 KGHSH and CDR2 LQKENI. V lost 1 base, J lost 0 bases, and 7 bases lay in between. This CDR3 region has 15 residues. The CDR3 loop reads CASSPQETSGNTIYF. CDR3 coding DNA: TGTGCCAGCTCACCACAGGAAACCTCTGGAAACACCATATATTTT. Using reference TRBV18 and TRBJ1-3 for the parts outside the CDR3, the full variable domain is NAGVMQNPRHLVRRRGQEARLRCSPMKGHSHVYWYRQLPEEGLKFMVYLQKENIIDESGMPKERFSAEFPKEGPSILRIQQVVRGDSAAYFCASSPQETSGNTIYFGEGSWLTVV.

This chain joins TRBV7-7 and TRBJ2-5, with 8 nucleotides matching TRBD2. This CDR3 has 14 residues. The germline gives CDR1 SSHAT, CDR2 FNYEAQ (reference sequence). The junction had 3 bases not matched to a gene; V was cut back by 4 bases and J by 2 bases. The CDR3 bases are TGTGCCAGCAGCTATGCGGGGGGTCAAGAGACCCAGTACTTC. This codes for CASSYAGGQETQYF.

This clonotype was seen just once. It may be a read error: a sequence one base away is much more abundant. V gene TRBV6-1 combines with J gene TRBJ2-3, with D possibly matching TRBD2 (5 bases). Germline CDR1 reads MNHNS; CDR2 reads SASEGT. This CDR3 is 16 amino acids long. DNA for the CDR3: TGTGCCAGGAGTGAAGGCCCGCGGGTTAGCACAGATACGCAGTATTTT. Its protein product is CARSEGPRVSTDTQYF.

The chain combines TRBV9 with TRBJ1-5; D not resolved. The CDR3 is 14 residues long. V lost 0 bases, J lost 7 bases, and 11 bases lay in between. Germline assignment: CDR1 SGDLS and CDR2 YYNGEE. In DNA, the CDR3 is TGTGCCAGCAGCGTAGCCCCGGCAGGCCAGCCCCAGCATTTT. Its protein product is CASSVAPAGQPQHF.

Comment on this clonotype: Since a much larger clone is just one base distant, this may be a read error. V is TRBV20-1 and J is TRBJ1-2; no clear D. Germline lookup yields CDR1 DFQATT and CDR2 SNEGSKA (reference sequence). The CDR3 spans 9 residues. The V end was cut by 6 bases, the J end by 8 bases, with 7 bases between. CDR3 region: CSAVCGYTF. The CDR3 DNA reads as TGCAGTGCAGTTTGCGGCTACACCTTC.

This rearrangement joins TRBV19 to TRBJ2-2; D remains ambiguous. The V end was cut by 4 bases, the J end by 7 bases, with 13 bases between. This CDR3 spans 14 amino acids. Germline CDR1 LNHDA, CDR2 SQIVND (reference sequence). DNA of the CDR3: TGTGCCAGTAGTAATCACCCTTTGGTCGGGGAGCTGTTTTTT. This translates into CASSNHPLVGELFF.

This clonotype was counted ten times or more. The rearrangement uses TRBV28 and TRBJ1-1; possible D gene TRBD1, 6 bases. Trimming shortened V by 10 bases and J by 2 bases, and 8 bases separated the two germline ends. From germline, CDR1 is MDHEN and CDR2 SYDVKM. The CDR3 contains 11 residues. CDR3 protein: CATDSNTEAFF. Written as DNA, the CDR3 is TGTGCCACGGACAGTAACACTGAAGCTTTCTTT. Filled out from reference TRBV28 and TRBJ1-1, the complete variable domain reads DVKVTQSSRYLVKRTGEKVFLECVQDMDHENMFWYRQDPGLGLRLIYFSYDVKMKEKGDIPEGYSVSREKKERFSLILESASTNQTSMYLCATDSNTEAFFGQGTRLTVV.

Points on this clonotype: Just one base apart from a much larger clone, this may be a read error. The CDR3 region is CSATTTGGVSYGQYV. CDR3 nucleotides: TGCAGTGCTACAACGACAGGGGGCGTTTCCTACGGGCAGTACGTC. This chain uses TRBV20-1 with TRBJ2-7; 10 nucleotides agree with TRBD1. The CDR3 runs to 15 residues. The germline V gene encodes CDR1 DFQATT and CDR2 SNEGSKA (reference sequence).

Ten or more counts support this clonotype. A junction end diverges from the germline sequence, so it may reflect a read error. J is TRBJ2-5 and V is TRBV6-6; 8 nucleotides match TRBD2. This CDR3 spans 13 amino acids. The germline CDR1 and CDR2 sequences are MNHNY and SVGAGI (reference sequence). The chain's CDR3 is CASSYRLAGSPHF. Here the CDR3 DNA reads TGTGCCAGCAGTTACCGGCTAGCGGGCAGTCCCCACTTC.

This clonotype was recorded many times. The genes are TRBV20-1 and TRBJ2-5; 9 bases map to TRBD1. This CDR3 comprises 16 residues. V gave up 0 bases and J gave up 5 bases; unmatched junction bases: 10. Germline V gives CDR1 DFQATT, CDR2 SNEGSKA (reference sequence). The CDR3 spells CSARDVWTGAAETQYF. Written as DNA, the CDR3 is TGCAGTGCTAGAGATGTTTGGACAGGGGCTGCGGAGACCCAGTACTTC.

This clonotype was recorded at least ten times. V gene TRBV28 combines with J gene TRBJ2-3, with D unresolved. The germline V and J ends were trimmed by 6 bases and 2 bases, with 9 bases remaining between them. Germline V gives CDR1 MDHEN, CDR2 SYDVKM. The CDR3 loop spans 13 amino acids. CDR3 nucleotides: TGTGCCAGCAGAAGGAGTTCCACAGATACGCAGTATTTT. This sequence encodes CASRRSSTDTQYF.

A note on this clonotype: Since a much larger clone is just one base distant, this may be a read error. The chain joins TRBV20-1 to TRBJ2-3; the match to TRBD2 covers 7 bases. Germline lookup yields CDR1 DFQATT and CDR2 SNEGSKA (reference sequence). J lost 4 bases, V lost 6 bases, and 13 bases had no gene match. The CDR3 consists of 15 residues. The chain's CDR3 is CSAPPAAGYADTQYF. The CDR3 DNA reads TGCAGTGCCCCCCCCGCAGCGGGGTACGCAGATACGCAGTATTTT.

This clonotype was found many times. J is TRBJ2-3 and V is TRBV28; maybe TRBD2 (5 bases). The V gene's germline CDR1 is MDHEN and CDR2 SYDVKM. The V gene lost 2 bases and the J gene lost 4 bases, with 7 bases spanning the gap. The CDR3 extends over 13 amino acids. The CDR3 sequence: CASSLAGPDTQYF. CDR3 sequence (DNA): TGTGCCAGCAGTTTAGCGGGCCCAGATACGCAGTATTTT.

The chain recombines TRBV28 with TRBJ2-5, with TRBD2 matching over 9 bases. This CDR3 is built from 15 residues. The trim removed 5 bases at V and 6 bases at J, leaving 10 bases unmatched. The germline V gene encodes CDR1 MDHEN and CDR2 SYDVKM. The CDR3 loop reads CASSGSSGGEKTQYF. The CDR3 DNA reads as TGTGCCAGCAGTGGGAGTAGCGGGGGCGAGAAGACCCAGTACTTC.

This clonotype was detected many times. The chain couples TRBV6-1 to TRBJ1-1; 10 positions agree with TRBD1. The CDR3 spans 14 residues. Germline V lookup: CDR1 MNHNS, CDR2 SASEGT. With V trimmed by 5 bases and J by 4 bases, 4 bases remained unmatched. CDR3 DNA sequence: TGTGCCAGCAGTCGGAGACAGGGGGCCACTGAAGCTTTCTTT. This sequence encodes CASSRRQGATEAFF.

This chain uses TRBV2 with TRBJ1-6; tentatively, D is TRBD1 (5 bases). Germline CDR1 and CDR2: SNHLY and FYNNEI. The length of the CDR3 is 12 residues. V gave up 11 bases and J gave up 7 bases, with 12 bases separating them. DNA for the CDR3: TGTGCCGGTGACAGTGCAAATTCACCCCTCCACTTT. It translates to CAGDSANSPLHF.

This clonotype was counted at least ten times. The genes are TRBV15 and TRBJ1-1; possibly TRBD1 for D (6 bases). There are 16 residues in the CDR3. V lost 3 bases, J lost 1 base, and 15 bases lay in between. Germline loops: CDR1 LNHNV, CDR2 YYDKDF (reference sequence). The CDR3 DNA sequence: TGTGCCACCAGCAGGGGAAGGGGGTGGTCGAACACTGAAGCTTTCTTT. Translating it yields CATSRGRGWSNTEAFF.

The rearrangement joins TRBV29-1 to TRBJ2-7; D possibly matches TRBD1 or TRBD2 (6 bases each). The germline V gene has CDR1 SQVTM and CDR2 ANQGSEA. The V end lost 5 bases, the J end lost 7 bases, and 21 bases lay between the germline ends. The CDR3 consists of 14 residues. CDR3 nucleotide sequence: TGCAGCGTTTACCGTCCGGGGGCGGCCAATGAGCAGTACGTC. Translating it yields CSVYRPGAANEQYV.

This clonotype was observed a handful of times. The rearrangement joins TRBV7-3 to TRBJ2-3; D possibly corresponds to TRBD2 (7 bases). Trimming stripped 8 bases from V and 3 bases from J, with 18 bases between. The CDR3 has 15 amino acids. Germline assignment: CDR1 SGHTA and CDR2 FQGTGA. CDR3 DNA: TGTGCCAGCCGTACCGGGGGGCCCGGAACAGATACGCAGTATTTT. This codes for CASRTGGPGTDTQYF.

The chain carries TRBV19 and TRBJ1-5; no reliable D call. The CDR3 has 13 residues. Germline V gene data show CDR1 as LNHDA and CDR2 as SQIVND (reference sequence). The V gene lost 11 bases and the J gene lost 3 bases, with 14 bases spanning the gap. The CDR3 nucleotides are TGTGCCTCCCAGCGCGGCTTCAATCAGCCCCAGCATTTT. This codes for CASQRGFNQPQHF.